This T cell receptor beta chain was sequenced in a study of T cell responses to AZD1222 COVID-19 vaccine. Study findings and constraints: No repertoire was sampled before or during the peak T cell response, only after it. Vaccine-associated CD4 TCRs spanned spike, dominant at 160-218 and 743-854.

The CDR3 runs to 18 residues. The V and J ends lost 1 base and 4 bases, in that order; junction bases with no gene match: 11. CDR1 and CDR2 (germline): SGHRS, YFSETQ. For this clone: No antigen is known for it.

TCRdb's copy holds only in-frame clones and misses some; the assay was immunoSEQ multiplex PCR. The sample shows about 160,000 clones, roughly 90% of them seen only once. The input for sequencing was peripheral blood, taken 28 days after the second AZD1222 dose. V is TRBV5-1 and J is TRBJ2-1, with 10 bases identical to TRBD2. The TCR was taken from an adult who received the AZD1222 COVID-19 vaccine. For the CDR3, the DNA is TGCGCCAGCAGCTTGATGGAGGCTAGCGGGAGAAGTTACAATGAGCAGTTCTTC. As protein: CASSLMEASGRSYNEQFF.